One T cell receptor (beta chain) is described in this entry. This CDR3 has 13 amino acids. V lost 4 bases to trimming and J lost 2 bases, with 9 bases between them. Germline CDR1 LGHNA, CDR2 YSLEER. It was cDNA, reverse transcribed from extracted RNA, that served as the sequencing template. The protocol was immunoSEQ multiplex PCR, while the TCRdb copy is restricted to in-frame clones and leaves out a portion. The sample includes some 180,000 clones, roughly half seen only once; the top ten take 10%. These data come from a study of CD8+ T cells in alopecia areata. Treatment noted: oral pan-JAK inhibitor, 5-10 mg twice daily.

This material consisted of CD8+ T cells sorted from blood, taken at roughly week 53, from a patient treated with tofacitinib. This chain connects TRBV4-3 to TRBJ2-7, with a tentative D call TRBD1 (5 bases). The clonotype comes from a human donor with alopecia areata. This CDR3 reads CASSPGQAYEQYF. DNA for the CDR3: TGCGCCAGCAGCCCAGGACAAGCCTACGAGCAGTACTTC.